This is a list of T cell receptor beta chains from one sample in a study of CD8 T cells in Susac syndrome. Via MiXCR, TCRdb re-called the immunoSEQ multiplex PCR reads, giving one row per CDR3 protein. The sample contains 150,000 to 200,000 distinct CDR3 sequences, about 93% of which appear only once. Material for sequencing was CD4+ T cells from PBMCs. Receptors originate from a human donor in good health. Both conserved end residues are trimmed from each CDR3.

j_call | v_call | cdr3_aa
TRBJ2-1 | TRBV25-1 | ASSVQGTGGLDEQF
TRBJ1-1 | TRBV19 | ASRQDTEAF
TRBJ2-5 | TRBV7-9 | ASSKRDPGGETQY
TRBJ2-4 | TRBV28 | ASWGGPAKNIQY
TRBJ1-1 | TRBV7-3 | ASSLTGDRYTEAF
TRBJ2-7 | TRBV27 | ASSLFVPSYEQY
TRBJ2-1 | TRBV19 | ASSIPPGGEQF
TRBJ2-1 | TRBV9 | ASSVGVAGVGSYNEQF
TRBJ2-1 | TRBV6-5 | ASSRDSPYNEQF
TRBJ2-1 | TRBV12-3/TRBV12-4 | ASSSGSEQF
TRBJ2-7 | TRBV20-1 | SAAGTFYEQY
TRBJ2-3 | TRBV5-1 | ASTLAGATDTQY
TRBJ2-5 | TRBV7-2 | ASSRQIQETQY
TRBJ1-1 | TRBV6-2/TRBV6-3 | ASSSTGNYEAF
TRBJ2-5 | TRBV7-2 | ASSLIWQETQY
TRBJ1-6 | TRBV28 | ASSSLVGGSNSPLH
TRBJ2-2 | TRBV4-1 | ASSSRSRDTGELF
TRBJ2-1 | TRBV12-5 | ASGLGPNNEQF
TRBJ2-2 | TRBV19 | AGRTNTGELF
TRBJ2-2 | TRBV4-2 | ASSQGGGSGGGELF
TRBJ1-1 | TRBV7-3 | ASSRRGDTEAF
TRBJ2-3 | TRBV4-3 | ASSQAAQRGRQY
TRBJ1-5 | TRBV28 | ASSRGTSLNQPQH
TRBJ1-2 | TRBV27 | ASRNFYGYT
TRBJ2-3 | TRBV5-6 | ASSFSGNTDTQY
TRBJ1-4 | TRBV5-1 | ASAATTTNEKLF
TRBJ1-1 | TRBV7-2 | ASSLSIDRNTEAF
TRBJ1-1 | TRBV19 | ASSPGGVVHTEAF
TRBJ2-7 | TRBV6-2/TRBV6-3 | ASIPGQGTYEQY
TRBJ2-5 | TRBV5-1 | ASSGQGKETQY
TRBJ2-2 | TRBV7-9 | ASSWGGLPGELF
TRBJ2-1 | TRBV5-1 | ASRLAGVNEQF
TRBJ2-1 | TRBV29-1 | SFGTSRHEQF
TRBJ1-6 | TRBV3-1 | ASSQEMFPTLH
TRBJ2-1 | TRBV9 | ASSVELVYNEQF
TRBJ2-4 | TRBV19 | ASRVIPSAKNIQY
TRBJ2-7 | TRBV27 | ASSSPSAEQY
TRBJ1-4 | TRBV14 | ASSQGTGPFNEKLF
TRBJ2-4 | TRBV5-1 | ASSWVTGTKNIQY
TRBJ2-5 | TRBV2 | ASSEVTPETQY
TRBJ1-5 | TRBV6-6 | ASSYSSQPQH
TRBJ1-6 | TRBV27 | ASSLSMTSSSPLH
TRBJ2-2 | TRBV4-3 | ASSQVTRSPGELF
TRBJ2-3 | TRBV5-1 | ASRLTGWSTDTQY
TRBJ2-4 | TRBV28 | ASSLGGNKNIQY
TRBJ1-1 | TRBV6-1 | ASWEEDTEAF
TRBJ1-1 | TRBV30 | AWSTWGIQGAAEAF
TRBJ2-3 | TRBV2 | ASSEGLARADTQY
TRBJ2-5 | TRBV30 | AWTTGQGEGTQY
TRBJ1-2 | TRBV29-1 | SVEVPGSNYGYT
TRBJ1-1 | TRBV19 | ASSKVTEAF
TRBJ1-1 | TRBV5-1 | ASSLEGRSYTEAF
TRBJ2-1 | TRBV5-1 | ASSLGPTHEQF
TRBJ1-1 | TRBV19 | ANSIGQLMNTEAF
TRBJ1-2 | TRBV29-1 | SVSDLTAGYT